The rows below give T cell receptor beta chains drawn from one sample of a study of blood T cell repertoires in COVID-19. Libraries were prepared by immunoSEQ multiplex PCR; TCRdb keeps only in-frame clonotypes and omits some of them. Of about 34,000 clones listed, roughly 87% were seen once; the top ten hold roughly a fifth. Sequenced sample: peripheral blood. These receptors all come from a man at least 80 years old with acute or convalescent COVID-19. Both conserved end residues are part of each CDR3. D genes are given only for firm matches. Size is stated for part of the rows, as once, few or many counts, or as a class when the clone is expanded.

NA	TRBV29-1	13	NA	TRBJ1-5	TGCAGCGTTAAGTACAGTATCAATCAGCCCCAGCATTTT	CSVKYSINQPQHF
NA	TRBV7-9	17	NA	TRBJ1-3	TGTGCCAGCAGCGACTTAGCCCGGGGGGGCTCTGGAAACACCATATATTTT	CASSDLARGGSGNTIYF
NA	TRBV5-4	15	TRBD1	TRBJ1-1	TGTGCCAGCAGCCCGGGACAGGGGTTGAACACTGAAGCTTTCTTT	CASSPGQGLNTEAFF
once	TRBV6-5	13	TRBD2	TRBJ2-7	TGTGCCAGCAGGGGAGCGGGGGGCCACGAGCAGTACTTC	CASRGAGGHEQYF
NA	TRBV5-1	16	NA	TRBJ2-2	TGCGCCAGCAGCTCCATGGGACTGCCGAACACCGGGGAGCTGTTTTTT	CASSSMGLPNTGELFF
NA	TRBV18	16	TRBD1	TRBJ1-1	TGTGCCAGCTCACCAAACCTTGGGACAGTGAACACTGAAGCTTTCTTT	CASSPNLGTVNTEAFF
NA	TRBV12-1	15	NA	TRBJ1-5	TGTGCCAGCAGCTTTTTCGGACAGGGGGATCAGCCCCAGCATTTT	CASSFFGQGDQPQHF
NA	TRBV7-8	13	TRBD1	TRBJ1-2	TGTGCCAGCAGACCCGGGACAGGGGGATTCTACACCTTC	CASRPGTGGFYTF
NA	TRBV3-1/TRBV3-2	16	TRBD1	TRBJ1-1	TGTGCCAGCAGCCCCAGCACGGGACAGGGGAACACTGAAGCTTTCTTT	CASSPSTGQGNTEAFF
NA	TRBV19	13	NA	TRBJ2-5	TGTGCCAGTAGTATATCAGGTCGGGAGACCCAGTACTTC	CASSISGRETQYF
NA	TRBV7-2	14	TRBD1	TRBJ2-5	TGTGCCAGCAGCCCCCGCCAGGGGGTTGGGACCCAGTACTTC	CASSPRQGVGTQYF
NA	TRBV5-4	15	TRBD2	TRBJ2-5	TGTGCCAGCAGCTTGAAGCGGGGGGGCACCGAGACCCAGTACTTC	CASSLKRGGTETQYF
once	TRBV6-4	14	TRBD1	TRBJ1-6	TGTGCCAGCAGTCCCGGGACAGGGTCGGACACCCTCCACTTT	CASSPGTGSDTLHF
NA	TRBV28	14	NA	TRBJ1-2	TGTGCCAGCAGTTTAGGGGGCCAAGTATATGGCTACACCTTC	CASSLGGQVYGYTF
NA	TRBV19	16	TRBD1	TRBJ1-5	TGTGCCAGTAGTATGGGGACAGGACACCCCAATCAGCCCCAGCATTTT	CASSMGTGHPNQPQHF
few	TRBV6-5	14	TRBD1	TRBJ1-2	TGTGCCAGCAGTTCCCGAGACAGGGCGGCTGGCTACACCTTC	CASSSRDRAAGYTF
NA	TRBV12-5	19	TRBD1	TRBJ2-1	TGTGCTAGTGGTTTGGTACTCGGGACAGCGGATTCGGGTTACAATGAGCAGTTCTTC	CASGLVLGTADSGYNEQFF
once	TRBV5-6	16	TRBD1	TRBJ2-6	TGTGCCAGCCGGGGACAGCAAGGATCTGGGGCCAACGTCCTGACTTTC	CASRGQQGSGANVLTF
NA	TRBV5-6	12	NA	TRBJ2-7	TGTGCCAGCAGCTTGGACGCGGGGGAGCAGTACTTC	CASSLDAGEQYF
NA	TRBV30	12	NA	TRBJ2-5	TGTGCCTGGAGTTCTAGTACGGAGACCCAGTACTTC	CAWSSSTETQYF
NA	TRBV28	15	TRBD1	TRBJ2-1	TGTGCCAGCAGTACCGGGACAGGGAGCCTCAATGAGCAGTTCTTC	CASSTGTGSLNEQFF
NA	TRBV5-4	16	TRBD2	TRBJ2-2	TGTGCCAGCAGCTTGGAACGGGGGGGCCCCGCCGGGGAGCTGTTTTTT	CASSLERGGPAGELFF
NA	TRBV18	12	TRBD1	TRBJ2-7	TGTGCCAGCTCACCGACAGGGGACGAGCAGTACTTC	CASSPTGDEQYF
NA	TRBV10-2	15	NA	TRBJ1-3	TGCGCCAGCGCTGGCTGGGACACACCTGGAAACACCATATATTTT	CASAGWDTPGNTIYF
once	TRBV5-4	17	TRBD1	TRBJ1-2	TGTGCCAGCAGGATAGGACAGGGGGCGTCTTCTAACTATGGCTACACCTTC	CASRIGQGASSNYGYTF
NA	TRBV19	14	TRBD1	TRBJ2-2	TGTGCCAGTACGGGACAGTGGGAAACCGGGGAGCTGTTTTTT	CASTGQWETGELFF
NA	TRBV9	15	NA	TRBJ1-4	TGTGCCAGCAGCGTAGGACAGTTGGGCAAAGAAAAACTGTTTTTT	CASSVGQLGKEKLFF
NA	TRBV5-4	15	TRBD2	TRBJ2-1	TGTGCCAGCAGCCCGGGCGGGGGGGCCCTCAATGAGCAGTTCTTC	CASSPGGGALNEQFF